This T cell receptor (beta chain) was recovered during a study of human T cells and chemical hapten exposure. Study as a whole: Patients, a majority of them female, were diagnosed with alopecia areata, totalis or universalis. Findings of the study overall: Expanded TCRs produced significantly more large CDR3 similarity clusters than controls did.

Stated time point: pre-sensitization, week 0. Treatment of the sample: therapeutic diphenylcyclopropenone sensitization with weekly scalp DPC. Deletions cut 5 bases from V and 9 bases from J, with 10 bases between. This CDR3 is 11 amino acids long. The V gene's germline CDR1 is SGHAT and CDR2 FQNNGV. TCRdb used MiXCR to reprocess the RACE reads, holding one entry per CDR3 protein. The repertoire consists of approximately 60,000 distinct CDR3 sequences, with about 11% occurring once and the leading ten covering approximately 3.9%. There are a few counts of this clonotype. The antigen is unknown. Material: whole blood, obtained in connection with sensitization to the hapten diphenylcyclopropenone (DPC). The rearrangement links TRBV11-2 to TRBJ2-5, with D perhaps matching TRBD2 (5 bases). The sequence came from a woman aged 40 to 50 with alopecia areata. Some clones in this sample may be carry-over from other donors' samples. CDR3: CASSTGDAQYF. The CDR3 DNA sequence: TGTGCCAGCAGCACCGGGGATGCCCAGTACTTC.